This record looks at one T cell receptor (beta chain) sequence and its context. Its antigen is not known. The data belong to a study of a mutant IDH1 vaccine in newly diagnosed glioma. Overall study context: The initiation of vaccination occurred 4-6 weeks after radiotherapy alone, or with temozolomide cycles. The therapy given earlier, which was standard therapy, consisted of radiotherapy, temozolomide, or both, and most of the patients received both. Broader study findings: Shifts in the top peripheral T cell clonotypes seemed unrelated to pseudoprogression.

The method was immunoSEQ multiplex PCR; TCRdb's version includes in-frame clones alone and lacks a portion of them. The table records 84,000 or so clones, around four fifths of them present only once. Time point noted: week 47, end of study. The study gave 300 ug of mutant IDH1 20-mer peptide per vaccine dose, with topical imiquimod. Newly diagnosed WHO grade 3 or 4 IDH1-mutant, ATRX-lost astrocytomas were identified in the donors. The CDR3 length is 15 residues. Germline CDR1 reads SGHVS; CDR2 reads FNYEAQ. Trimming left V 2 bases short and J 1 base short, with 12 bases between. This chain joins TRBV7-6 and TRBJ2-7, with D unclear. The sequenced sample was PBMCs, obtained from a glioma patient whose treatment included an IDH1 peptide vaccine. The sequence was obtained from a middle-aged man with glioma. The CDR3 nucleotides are TGTGCCAGCAGCTTAAGGGCGGAAATATCCTACGAGCAGTACTTC. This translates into CASSLRAEISYEQYF.